These 28 T cell receptor beta chains share one sample of origin, sequenced in a study of PD-L1 blockade in urothelial cancer. The repertoire was sequenced with immunoSEQ multiplex PCR; TCRdb's copy has only in-frame clones and lacks some. The table has around 53,000 clones, roughly 88% seen once; the top ten hold approximately 2%. The time point is: peripheral blood 6 weeks after treatment start. The sequences come from PBMCs, collected around atezolizumab (anti-PD-L1) treatment. Source of these receptors: a man between 50 and 59 years old with urothelial cancer.

This chain links TRBV7-8 with TRBJ2-7; possibly TRBD1 for D (6 bases). Trimming cost V 3 bases and J 2 bases, with 8 bases left between them. This CDR3 region has 13 residues. In germline, CDR1 is SGHVS, CDR2 FQNEAQ. CDR3 sequence reads: CASSFQGTYEQYF. CDR3 coding DNA: TGTGCCAGCAGCTTCCAGGGGACCTACGAGCAGTACTTC.

V usage is TRBV6-1 and J usage is TRBJ1-2; tentatively, D is TRBD1 (5 bases). Trimming removed 5 bases at V and 4 bases at J, with 14 bases between. Germline assignment: CDR1 MNHNS and CDR2 SASEGT. This CDR3 contains 14 residues. This CDR3 is CASSRDLGPYGYTF. In nucleotides, the CDR3 is TGTGCCAGCAGTCGGGACTTGGGGCCCTATGGCTACACCTTC.

The V and J genes are TRBV25-1 and TRBJ2-7, with unresolved D. CDR1 is MGHDK, CDR2 SYGVNS, per germline. V lost 5 bases and J 4 bases, leaving 15 bases between the germline ends. The length of the CDR3 is 14 residues. CDR3 protein: CASSPHGELYEQYF. Written as DNA, the CDR3 is TGTGCCAGCAGTCCTCACGGAGAGTTGTACGAGCAGTACTTC.

CDR3 sequence (DNA): TGTGCCAGTTATCGGGGAAGTGCTGAAGCTTTCTTT. This codes for CASYRGSAEAFF. V gene TRBV19 combines with J gene TRBJ1-1, with no clear D. Trimming removed 8 bases from V and 6 bases from J, with 13 bases in between. From germline, CDR1 is LNHDA and CDR2 SQIVND (reference sequence). The CDR3 totals 12 residues.

The chain uses TRBV12-5 and TRBJ2-7; 7 positions agree with TRBD2. Germline CDR1 is LGHNT and CDR2 is FRNRAP. The trim removed 2 bases at V and 5 bases at J, leaving 18 bases unmatched. This CDR3 region has 18 residues. CDR3 sequence reads: CASGLPTYGGGRGDEQYF. The CDR3 coding sequence is TGTGCTAGTGGTTTGCCCACGTACGGCGGCGGGAGAGGTGACGAGCAGTACTTC.

A single count supports this clone. This chain uses TRBV16 with TRBJ2-5; 9 bases agree with TRBD1. V lost 6 bases and J lost 2; bases outside the gene matches: 13. Germline CDR1 KGHSY, CDR2 FQNENV. This CDR3 contains 17 residues. This chain's CDR3 is CASSRTTGGRGQETQYF. DNA for the CDR3: TGTGCCAGCAGTCGTACCACAGGGGGCAGAGGGCAAGAGACCCAGTACTTC.

This clone appeared once. This chain connects TRBV6-6 to TRBJ2-7; D gene ambiguous. V was pared by 5 bases and J by 3 bases, with 20 bases between. The CDR3 runs 16 residues. CDR1 and CDR2 from the germline V gene are MNHNY and SVGAGI (reference sequence). The CDR3 reads CASSTPFVRNGYEQYF. The CDR3 region has the DNA TGTGCCAGCAGTACGCCCTTTGTCAGAAATGGCTACGAGCAGTACTTC.

The chain uses TRBV10-3 and TRBJ1-1; D remains unclear. V lost 3 bases and J lost 6, with 5 bases in between. There are 11 residues in the CDR3. Per germline, CDR1 ENHRY and CDR2 SYGVKD. The chain's CDR3 is CAISDLAEAFF. CDR3 bases: TGTGCCATCAGTGATTTAGCTGAAGCTTTCTTT.

This chain uses TRBV5-4 with TRBJ2-7; D is perhaps TRBD2 (7 bases). The CDR3 loop spans 14 amino acids. The germline V gene encodes CDR1 SGHNT and CDR2 YYREEE (reference sequence). The V end was cut by 4 bases, the J end by 0 bases, with 11 bases between. CDR3 sequence: CASSGGGSSYEQYF. CDR3 DNA: TGTGCCAGCAGCGGGGGGGGCAGCTCCTACGAGCAGTACTTC.

This clone appeared a single time. The gene calls are TRBV2 and TRBJ1-2; D is unclear. This CDR3 has 16 amino acids. Looked up from germline, CDR1 is SNHLY and CDR2 is FYNNEI. Trimming removed 2 bases from V and 4 bases from J, with 17 bases in between. The CDR3 loop is CASSESGRALGYGYTF. The CDR3 DNA sequence: TGTGCCAGCAGTGAAAGTGGGCGGGCCCTAGGCTATGGCTACACCTTC.

The chain links TRBV9 to TRBJ1-6; D may be TRBD1 (5 bases). V was shortened by 0 bases and J by 6 bases, with 10 bases between the two germline ends. CDR1 is SGDLS, CDR2 YYNGEE, per germline. The CDR3 contains 15 residues. CDR3 sequence (DNA): TGTGCCAGCAGCGTAGGGACATCTGGTAATTCACCCCTCCACTTT. Translating it yields CASSVGTSGNSPLHF. Together with reference TRBV9 and TRBJ1-6, the CDR3 gives the full variable domain: DSGVTQTPKHLITATGQRVTLRCSPRSGDLSVYWYQQSLDQGLQFLIQYYNGEERAKGNILERFSAQQFPDLHSELNLSSLELGDSALYFCASSVGTSGNSPLHFGNGTRLTVT.

This clone was observed once. The rearrangement joins TRBV5-1 to TRBJ1-3; TRBD1 aligns across 10 bases. CDR3 length: 18 residues. CDR1 SGHRS and CDR2 YFSETQ come from the germline V gene. V lost 4 bases and J lost 1; bases outside the gene matches: 11. CDR3 sequence: CASSQGQGKRNSGNTIYF. In DNA form, the CDR3 reads TGCGCCAGCAGCCAGGGACAGGGGAAACGAAATTCTGGAAACACCATATATTTT.

J is TRBJ2-7 and V is TRBV19, with 7 bases matching TRBD1. V lost 4 bases and J lost 11; bases outside the gene matches: 8. Germline V gives CDR1 LNHDA, CDR2 SQIVND (reference sequence). The CDR3 consists of 12 residues. The CDR3 DNA follows: TGTGCCAGTAGTACCTCGACAGGGCGGGAGTACTTC. Translation gives CASSTSTGREYF.

The chain has TRBV5-5 and TRBJ1-4, with D possibly being TRBD1 (6 bases). The germline V and J ends were trimmed by 2 bases and 4 bases, with 9 bases remaining between them. Germline CDR1 reads SGHKS; CDR2 reads YYEKEE (reference sequence). The CDR3 length is 14 residues. The CDR3: CASSFLGGNEKLFF. The CDR3 DNA reads as TGTGCCAGCAGCTTTCTAGGGGGTAATGAAAAACTGTTTTTT.

The chain recombines TRBV5-1 with TRBJ2-2, with D tentatively TRBD1 (5 bases). The CDR3 has 14 amino acids. V lost 0 bases and J 4 bases, leaving 7 bases between the germline ends. Germline assignment: CDR1 SGHRS and CDR2 YFSETQ. CDR3 loop: CASSLGQTTGELFF. The CDR3 nucleotides are TGCGCCAGCAGCTTGGGACAGACCACCGGGGAGCTGTTTTTT. The whole variable domain, filled in from reference TRBV5-1 and TRBJ2-2, reads KAGVTQTPRYLIKTRGQQVTLSCSPISGHRSVSWYQQTPGQGLQFLFEYFSETQRNKGNFPGRFSGRQFSNSRSEMNVSTLELGDSALYLCASSLGQTTGELFFGEGSRLTVL.

This clone turned up a few times. The chain joins TRBV5-1 to TRBJ2-1; 16 nucleotides agree with TRBD2. Losses at the gene ends were 0 bases for V and 4 bases for J; bases not matched to a gene: 7. The CDR3 is 19 residues long. CDR1 SGHRS and CDR2 YFSETQ come from the germline V gene. CDR3 amino acids: CASSLAWGLAGGLYNEQFF. The DNA for the CDR3 is TGCGCCAGCAGCTTGGCATGGGGACTAGCGGGGGGGCTGTACAATGAGCAGTTCTTC.

CDR3 residues: CASSLTGGTEAFF. The CDR3 nucleotides read TGTGCCAGCAGCCTGACAGGGGGTACTGAAGCTTTCTTT. The chain links TRBV7-3 to TRBJ1-1; 9 positions match TRBD1. J lost 5 bases, V lost 5 bases, and 3 bases had no gene match. CDR3 length: 13 amino acids. CDR1 and CDR2 (germline): SGHTA, FQGTGA. Full variable domain (rest looked up from reference TRBV7-3 and TRBJ1-1): GAGVSQTPSNKVTEKGKYVELRCDPISGHTALYWYRQSLGQGPEFLIYFQGTGAADDSGLPNDRFFAVRPEGSVSTLKIQRTERGDSAVYLCASSLTGGTEAFFGQGTRLTVV.

This clone was counted only a few times. The chain carries TRBV14 and TRBJ2-3; 7 bases are a match to TRBD2. Germline V gives CDR1 SGHDN, CDR2 FVKESK. V was pared by 2 bases and J by 3 bases, with 5 bases of the junction left unmatched. The CDR3 runs 15 residues. CDR3 residues: CASSQQGTKTDTQYF. CDR3 in DNA: TGTGCCAGCAGCCAACAAGGGACTAAGACAGATACGCAGTATTTT.

V usage is TRBV5-4 and J usage is TRBJ2-5; no reliable D call. This CDR3 region has 13 residues. The V and J ends lost 6 bases and 1 base respectively, with 10 bases between them. The germline V gene has CDR1 SGHNT and CDR2 YYREEE (reference sequence). As DNA, the CDR3 is TGTGCCAGCACCCCCGGTCTCCAAGAGACCCAGTACTTC. It is translated as CASTPGLQETQYF.

This chain uses TRBV6-5 with TRBJ2-3, with 8 bases lining up with TRBD1. This CDR3 has 15 residues. V was clipped by 5 bases and J by 8 bases; unmatched bases: 12. Germline CDR1 is MNHEY and CDR2 is SVGAGI. CDR3 nucleotide sequence: TGTGCCAGCAGTCAAACCGGGACAGGTCCGCTTACGCAGTATTTT. Residues: CASSQTGTGPLTQYF.

Only one count was recorded for this clone. As DNA, the CDR3 is TGTGCCAGCAGCTCCTGGACAGGGCGACTAGCGGGACTCGGGAATGAGCAGTTCTTC. This translates into CASSSWTGRLAGLGNEQFF. The chain employs TRBV5-6 and TRBJ2-1; 11 nucleotides match TRBD2. The CDR3 length is 19 residues. Germline CDR1 reads SGHDT; CDR2 reads YYEEEE. The J segment lost 7 bases and the V segment lost 3 bases, leaving 18 bases of the junction unmatched.

V and J are TRBV11-2 and TRBJ2-2, with D hard to call. Trimming took 3 bases from V and 0 from J, leaving 8 bases between them. The CDR3 contains 15 residues. Germline CDR1 SGHAT, CDR2 FQNNGV. CDR3 sequence: CASSLVASNTGELFF. The CDR3 nucleotides read TGTGCCAGCAGCTTGGTAGCTTCGAACACCGGGGAGCTGTTTTTT.

This clone was observed a single time. The chain recombines TRBV6-4 with TRBJ2-1; 8 nucleotides agree with TRBD2. CDR3 length: 16 residues. The V and J ends lost 2 bases and 4 bases, in that order; junction bases with no gene match: 7. Germline CDR1 is MRHNA and CDR2 is SNTAGT. The chain's CDR3 is CASSDLPGLGYNEQFF. CDR3 bases: TGTGCCAGCAGTGACCTGCCGGGACTAGGGTACAATGAGCAGTTCTTC.

Written as DNA, the CDR3 is TGCACCAGCAGCGGGCGGACTAGCGGGGGGTACCCCCCCTACGAGCAGTACTTC. Its protein is CTSSGRTSGGYPPYEQYF. This chain joins TRBV1 and TRBJ2-7; the table's D call of TRBD2 was not tested on the DNA. TRBV1 is termed a pseudogene. The length of the CDR3 is 18 residues.

The gene calls are TRBV6-1 and TRBJ2-7; 7 nucleotides line up with TRBD1. The trim removed 3 bases at V and 2 bases at J, leaving 7 bases unmatched. Germline V gene data show CDR1 as MNHNS and CDR2 as SASEGT. This CDR3 is 15 amino acids long. CDR3 DNA: TGTGCCAGCAGTGATATGGGACAGAAAGCCTACGAGCAGTACTTC. Its protein is CASSDMGQKAYEQYF.

The gene calls are TRBV6-5 and TRBJ1-6; tentative D call: TRBD1 (6 bases). V gave up 6 bases and J gave up 13 bases, with 10 bases separating them. There are 11 residues in the CDR3. The germline V gene has CDR1 MNHEY and CDR2 SVGAGI. CDR3 protein: CASSSRGPLHF. CDR3 nucleotides: TGTGCCAGCAGCTCCAGGGGTCCCCTCCACTTT.

The chain is built from TRBV5-6 and TRBJ1-1, with D perhaps matching TRBD1 (6 bases). The CDR3 loop spans 15 amino acids. The V gene's germline CDR1 is SGHDT and CDR2 YYEEEE. The V end lost 2 bases, the J end lost 1 base, and 12 bases lay between the germline ends. CDR3 loop: CASSFLQGRNTEAFF. CDR3 nucleotides: TGTGCCAGCAGCTTTTTACAGGGAAGGAACACTGAAGCTTTCTTT. Filled out from reference TRBV5-6 and TRBJ1-1, the complete variable domain reads DAGVTQSPTHLIKTRGQQVTLRCSPKSGHDTVSWYQQALGQGPQFIFQYYEEEERQRGNFPDRFSGHQFPNYSSELNVNALLLGDSALYLCASSFLQGRNTEAFFGQGTRLTVV.

The gene calls are TRBV14 and TRBJ2-5, with 12 bases matching TRBD2. From germline, CDR1 is SGHDN and CDR2 FVKESK. The J segment lost 5 bases and the V segment lost 4 bases, leaving 14 bases of the junction unmatched. The CDR3 consists of 18 residues. The CDR3 loop is CASSRETSGRGNGETQYF. Here the CDR3 DNA reads TGTGCCAGCAGCCGAGAGACTAGCGGGAGAGGGAATGGGGAGACCCAGTACTTC. The whole variable domain, filled in from reference TRBV14 and TRBJ2-5, reads EAGVTQFPSHSVIEKGQTVTLRCDPISGHDNLYWYRRVMGKEIKFLLHFVKESKQDESGMPNNRFLAERTGGTYSTLKVQPAELEDSGVYFCASSRETSGRGNGETQYFGPGTRLLVL.